The 10 T cell receptor beta chains below were found in one sample sequenced in a study of blood T cell repertoires in COVID-19. Profiling relied on immunoSEQ multiplex PCR, and the TCRdb table lists in-frame clones only, not all of them. The sample lists approximately 210,000 clones, over 75% occurring once. The sample was peripheral blood. The source of these receptors is a man in his forties with active or convalescent COVID-19.

V and J are TRBV20-1 and TRBJ1-1; D gene unclear. CDR3 length: 11 amino acids. Per the germline V gene, CDR1 is DFQATT and CDR2 is SNEGSKA (reference sequence). Trimming removed 5 bases at V and 10 bases at J, with 14 bases between. The chain's CDR3 is CSARKGGIAFF. The CDR3 region has the DNA TGCAGTGCTCGGAAGGGAGGGATAGCTTTCTTT.

This clone appeared a single time. This chain joins TRBV6-5 and TRBJ1-1; 7 bases are a match to TRBD1. This CDR3 has 13 residues. Per germline, CDR1 MNHEY and CDR2 SVGAGI. V trimming: 8 bases; J trimming: 5 bases; junction bases outside the gene matches: 8. The CDR3 sequence: CASRLDRATEAFF. DNA for the CDR3: TGTGCCAGCCGGTTAGACAGGGCGACTGAAGCTTTCTTT.

The rearrangement uses TRBV28 and TRBJ2-1; 11 nucleotides match TRBD2. The CDR3 loop spans 15 amino acids. V was pared by 5 bases and J by 6 bases, with 6 bases of the junction left unmatched. Germline V CDR1 and CDR2: MDHEN, SYDVKM. CDR3 in DNA: TGTGCCAGCAGTAGGATAGCGGGAGGGCGCAATGAGCAGTTCTTC. The encoded protein is CASSRIAGGRNEQFF.

CDR3 nucleotide sequence: TGTGCCAGCAGCTTAGGAGGACTAGCCGGAATCGAGCAGTTCTTC. It yields the protein CASSLGGLAGIEQFF. This sequence joins TRBV11-2 and TRBJ2-1; 8 bases align to TRBD2. Unmatched junction bases numbered 9, after V lost 1 base and J lost 10 bases. The germline gives CDR1 SGHAT, CDR2 FQNNGV. The CDR3 has 15 residues.

V is TRBV6-1 and J is TRBJ1-3; D remains ambiguous. The germline V gene has CDR1 MNHNS and CDR2 SASEGT. The CDR3 covers 13 residues. Trimming took 0 bases from V and 4 from J, leaving 4 bases between them. CDR3 region: CASSEARGNTIYF. CDR3 coding DNA: TGTGCCAGCAGTGAAGCGCGCGGAAACACCATATATTTT.

This chain links TRBV19 with TRBJ2-7, with no clear D. The CDR3 sequence is 13 residues long. The germline V and J ends were trimmed by 3 bases and 6 bases, with 12 bases remaining between them. Germline loops: CDR1 LNHDA, CDR2 SQIVND (reference sequence). The CDR3 loop reads CASSMASPGEQYF. The CDR3 region has the DNA TGTGCCAGTAGTATGGCCTCCCCGGGCGAGCAGTACTTC.

The CDR3 DNA reads TGTGCCAGTAGTATAGAAAGGGGCAGGGGTCGGAACACTGAAGCTTTCTTT. The encoded protein is CASSIERGRGRNTEAFF. The chain uses TRBV19 and TRBJ1-1; TRBD1 might be the D (6 bases). Germline V CDR1 and CDR2: LNHDA, SQIVND (reference sequence). CDR3 length: 17 amino acids. Trimming took 0 bases from V and 1 from J, leaving 15 bases between them.

The sample holds a few counts of this clone. V is TRBV11-1 and J is TRBJ2-7; 8 nucleotides agree with TRBD1. The germline V gene encodes CDR1 SGHAT and CDR2 FQDESV (reference sequence). The CDR3 consists of 15 residues. Germline trimming cut 2 bases from V and 4 bases from J; bases unmatched to any gene: 7. CDR3 DNA sequence: TGTGCCAGCAGCTTAACCAGGGGGCAATATTACGAGCAGTACTTC. As protein: CASSLTRGQYYEQYF.

The genes are TRBV30 and TRBJ2-2; no definite D call. Trimming removed 2 bases from V and 4 bases from J, with 8 bases in between. CDR1 and CDR2 (germline): GTSNPN, SVGIG (reference sequence). CDR3 size: 13 residues. The CDR3 here is CAWSRQVTGELFF. CDR3 nucleotide sequence: TGTGCCTGGAGTAGGCAGGTCACCGGGGAGCTGTTTTTT.

The chain uses TRBV13 and TRBJ2-1, with 11 bases lining up with TRBD2. The germline V gene has CDR1 PRHDT and CDR2 FYEKMQ (reference sequence). The ends lost 1 base at V and 1 base at J; junction bases unmatched: 6. The CDR3 runs to 18 residues. The CDR3 nucleotides read TGTGCCAGCAGCTTAGCCACGACTAGCGGGGCTTCCTACAATGAGCAGTTCTTC. Translating it yields CASSLATTSGASYNEQFF.